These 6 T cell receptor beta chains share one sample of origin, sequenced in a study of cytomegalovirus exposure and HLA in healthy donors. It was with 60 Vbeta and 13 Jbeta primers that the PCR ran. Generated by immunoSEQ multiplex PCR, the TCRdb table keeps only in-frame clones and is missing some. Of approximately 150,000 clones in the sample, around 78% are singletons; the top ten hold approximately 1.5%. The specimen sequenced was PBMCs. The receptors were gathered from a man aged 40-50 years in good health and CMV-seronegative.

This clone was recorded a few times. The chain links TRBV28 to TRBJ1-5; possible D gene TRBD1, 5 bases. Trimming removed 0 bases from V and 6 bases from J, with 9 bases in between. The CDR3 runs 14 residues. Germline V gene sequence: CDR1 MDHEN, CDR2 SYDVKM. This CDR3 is CASSLWQGTQPQHF. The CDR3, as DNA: TGTGCCAGCAGTTTATGGCAGGGAACTCAGCCCCAGCATTTT.

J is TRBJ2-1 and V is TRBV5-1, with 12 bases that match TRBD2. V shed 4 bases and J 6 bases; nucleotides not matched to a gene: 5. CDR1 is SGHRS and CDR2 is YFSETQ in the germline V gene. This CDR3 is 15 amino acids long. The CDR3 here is CASSRTSGIANEQFF. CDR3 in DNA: TGCGCCAGCAGCCGGACTAGCGGGATTGCCAATGAGCAGTTCTTC. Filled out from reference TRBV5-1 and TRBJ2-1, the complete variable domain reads KAGVTQTPRYLIKTRGQQVTLSCSPISGHRSVSWYQQTPGQGLQFLFEYFSETQRNKGNFPGRFSGRQFSNSRSEMNVSTLELGDSALYLCASSRTSGIANEQFFGPGTRLTVL.

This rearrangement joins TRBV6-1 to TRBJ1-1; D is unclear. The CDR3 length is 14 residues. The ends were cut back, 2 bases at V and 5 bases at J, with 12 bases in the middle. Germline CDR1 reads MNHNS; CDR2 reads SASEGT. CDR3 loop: CASSELWRGTEAFF. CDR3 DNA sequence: TGTGCCAGCAGTGAACTGTGGAGAGGGACTGAAGCTTTCTTT.

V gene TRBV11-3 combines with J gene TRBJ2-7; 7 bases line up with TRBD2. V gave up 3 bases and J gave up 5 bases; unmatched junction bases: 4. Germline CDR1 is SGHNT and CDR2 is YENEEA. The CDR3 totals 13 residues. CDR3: CASSFLRGNEQYV. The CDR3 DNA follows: TGTGCCAGCAGCTTTCTGCGGGGGAACGAGCAGTACGTC.

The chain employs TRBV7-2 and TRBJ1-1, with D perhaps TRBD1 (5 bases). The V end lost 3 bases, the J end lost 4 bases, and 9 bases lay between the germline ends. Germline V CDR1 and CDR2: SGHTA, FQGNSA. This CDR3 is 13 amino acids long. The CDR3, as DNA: TGTGCCAGCAGCTTTCTGGACATCACTGAAGCTTTCTTT. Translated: CASSFLDITEAFF.

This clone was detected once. Here the CDR3 reads CASSPSLDLLADTQYF. The CDR3 DNA reads TGTGCCAGTAGCCCTAGCCTGGATTTGCTAGCAGATACGCAGTATTTT. The chain couples TRBV19 to TRBJ2-3, with D perhaps TRBD2 (5 bases). V lost 6 bases and J 4 bases, leaving 20 bases between the germline ends. The CDR3 is 16 residues long. Germline CDR1 is LNHDA and CDR2 is SQIVND (reference sequence). The variable domain in full, with the rest retrieved from reference TRBV19 and TRBJ2-3, is DGGITQSPKYLFRKEGQNVTLSCEQNLNHDAMYWYRQDPGQGLRLIYYSQIVNDFQKGDIAEGYSVSREKKESFPLTVTSAQKNPTAFYLCASSPSLDLLADTQYFGPGTRLTVL.